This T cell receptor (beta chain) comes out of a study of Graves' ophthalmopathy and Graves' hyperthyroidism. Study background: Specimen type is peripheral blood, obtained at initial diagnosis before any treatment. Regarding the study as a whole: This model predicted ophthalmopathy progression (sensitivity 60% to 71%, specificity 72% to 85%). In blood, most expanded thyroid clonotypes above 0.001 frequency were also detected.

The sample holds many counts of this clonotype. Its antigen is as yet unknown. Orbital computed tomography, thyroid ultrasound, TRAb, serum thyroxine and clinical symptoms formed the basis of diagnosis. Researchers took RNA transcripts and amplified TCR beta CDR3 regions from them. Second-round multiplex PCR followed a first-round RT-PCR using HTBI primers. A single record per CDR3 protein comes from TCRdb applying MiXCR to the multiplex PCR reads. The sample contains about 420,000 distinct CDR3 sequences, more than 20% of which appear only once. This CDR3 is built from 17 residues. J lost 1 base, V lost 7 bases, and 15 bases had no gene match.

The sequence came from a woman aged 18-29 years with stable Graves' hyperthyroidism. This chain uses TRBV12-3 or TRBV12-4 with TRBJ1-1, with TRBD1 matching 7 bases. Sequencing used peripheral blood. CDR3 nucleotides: TGTGCCAGCATCAACTTGCCGGGACAGCATAAGAACACTGAAGCTTTCTTT. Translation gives CASINLPGQHKNTEAFF.